The clone carrying this T cell receptor (beta chain) was recorded at least ten times. This record belongs to a study of T-cell reconstitution after alpha-beta-depleted transplantation in children. As it was prepared, the TCRbeta library received unique molecular identifiers. TCRdb passed the PCR reads through MiXCR, listing each CDR3 protein once. The sample contains a few hundred thousand distinct CDR3 sequences, 10% of which appear only once. The clonotype comes from a boy under two years old with acute myeloid leukemia, due to receive a stem cell transplant. Specimen: PBMCs, collected before TCRalphabeta/CD19-depleted stem cell transplant.

CDR3 region: CASSQGAGGQPQHF. The CDR3 DNA reads TGTGCCAGCAGTCAGGGGGCCGGAGGTCAGCCCCAGCATTTT. The chain links TRBV11-2 to TRBJ1-5, with 8 bases identical to TRBD1. This CDR3 region has 14 residues. The trim removed 6 bases at V and 6 bases at J, leaving 7 bases unmatched. Per the germline V gene, CDR1 is SGHAT and CDR2 is FQNNGV. Combining the CDR3 with reference TRBV11-2 and TRBJ1-5 gives the whole variable domain EAGVAQSPRYKIIEKRQSVAFWCNPISGHATLYWYQQILGQGPKLLIQFQNNGVVDDSQLPKDRFSAERLKGVDSTLKIQPAKLEDSAVYLCASSQGAGGQPQHFGDGTRLSIL.